This record concerns one T cell receptor beta chain sequence. This specimen comes from a study of cytomegalovirus exposure and HLA in healthy donors. Produced via immunoSEQ multiplex PCR; TCRdb's table is partial and in-frame only. The sample consists of hundreds of thousands of clones, about 90% of them appearing once. The sample taken for sequencing was PBMCs. The receptor was derived from a man younger than 35 in good health and CMV-seropositive.

CDR3 amino acids: CASSLFSGYEQYF. CDR3 DNA sequence: TGTGCCAGCAGCTTGTTCTCGGGCTACGAGCAGTACTTC. The V and J genes are TRBV5-6 and TRBJ2-7; D is ambiguous. CDR1 and CDR2 from the germline V gene are SGHDT and YYEEEE. V was trimmed by 1 base and J by 3 bases, leaving 8 bases between them. This CDR3 is 13 amino acids long.